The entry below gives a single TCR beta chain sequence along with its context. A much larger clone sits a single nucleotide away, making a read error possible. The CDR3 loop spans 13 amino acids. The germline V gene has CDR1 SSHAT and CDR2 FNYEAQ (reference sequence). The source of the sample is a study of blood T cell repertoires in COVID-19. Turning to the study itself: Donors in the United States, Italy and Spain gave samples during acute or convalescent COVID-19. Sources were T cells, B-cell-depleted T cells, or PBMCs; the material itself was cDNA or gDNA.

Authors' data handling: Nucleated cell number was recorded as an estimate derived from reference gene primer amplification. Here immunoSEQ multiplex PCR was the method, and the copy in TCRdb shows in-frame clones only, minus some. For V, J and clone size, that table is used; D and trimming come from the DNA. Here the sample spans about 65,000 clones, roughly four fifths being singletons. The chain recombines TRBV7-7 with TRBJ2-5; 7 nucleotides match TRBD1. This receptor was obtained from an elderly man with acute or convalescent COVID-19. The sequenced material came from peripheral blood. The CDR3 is CASSLRRGETQYF. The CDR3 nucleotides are TGTGCTAGCAGCTTACGCAGGGGGGAGACCCAGTACTTC. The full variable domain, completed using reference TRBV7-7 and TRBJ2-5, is GAGVSQSPRYKVTKRGQDVTLRCDPISSHATLYWYQQALGQGPEFLTYFNYEAQPDKSGLPSDRFSAERPEGSISTLTIQRTEQRDSAMYRCASSLRRGETQYFGPGTRLLVL.